Listed here are 8 T cell receptor beta chains from one sample, sequenced in a study of blood T cell repertoires in COVID-19. The data were produced by immunoSEQ multiplex PCR, yet TCRdb's version contains in-frame clones alone and is incomplete. The sample consists of over 110,000 clones, 80% of them appearing once. The sequenced sample consisted of peripheral blood. The receptor source for this set is a man aged 70-80 years who had recovered from COVID-19.

This clone was detected ten times or more. The chain uses TRBV5-1 and TRBJ2-1; TRBD2 matches at 11 bases. Trimming cost V 4 bases and J 9 bases; bases outside gene matches: 12. CDR3 length equals 16 residues. The germline CDR1 and CDR2 sequences are SGHRS and YFSETQ. CDR3 bases: TGCGCCAGCAGCCCGCCTCTAGCGGGAGGTTCAGGTGAGCAGTTCTTC. Encoded protein: CASSPPLAGGSGEQFF.

The V gene is TRBV21-1, the J gene TRBJ2-3; the table gives TRBD1 as D, unverified against the DNA. TRBV21-1 is classified as a pseudogene. The CDR3 has 14 residues. The CDR3 here is CARAGDRGTDTQYF. For the CDR3, the DNA is TGTGCCAGGGCAGGGGATCGAGGTACAGATACGCAGTATTTT.

V usage is TRBV7-3 and J usage is TRBJ2-3; TRBD1 matches 7 bases. CDR3 length equals 15 residues. The V and J ends lost 5 bases and 0 bases, in that order; junction bases with no gene match: 5. CDR1 and CDR2 (germline): SGHTA, FQGTGA. The CDR3 protein is CASSQQGRSTDTQYF. CDR3 bases: TGTGCCAGCAGCCAACAGGGGCGAAGCACAGATACGCAGTATTTT.

The sample holds a few counts of this clone. This chain joins TRBV19 and TRBJ2-3; the match to TRBD1 covers 9 bases. The V gene end was trimmed by 10 bases and the J gene end by 2 bases; junction bases not matched to a gene: 13. Germline assignment: CDR1 LNHDA and CDR2 SQIVND (reference sequence). This CDR3 is 16 amino acids long. CDR3 loop: CANPQEQGAFTDTQYF. CDR3 sequence (DNA): TGTGCCAACCCCCAGGAACAGGGGGCTTTCACAGATACGCAGTATTTT. Variable domain in full (rest from reference TRBV19 and TRBJ2-3): DGGITQSPKYLFRKEGQNVTLSCEQNLNHDAMYWYRQDPGQGLRLIYYSQIVNDFQKGDIAEGYSVSREKKESFPLTVTSAQKNPTAFYLCANPQEQGAFTDTQYFGPGTRLTVL.

This rearrangement joins TRBV6-5 to TRBJ1-4; 7 bases map to TRBD1. Looked up from germline, CDR1 is MNHEY and CDR2 is SVGAGI. This CDR3 spans 15 amino acids. V trimming: 6 bases; J trimming: 7 bases; junction bases outside the gene matches: 11. The CDR3 DNA sequence: TGTGCCAGCAGAGGTTGGGTAGGGGGCGCTGAAAAACTGTTTTTT. This translates into CASRGWVGGAEKLFF.

This clone was detected only a few times. The chain recombines TRBV5-1 with TRBJ2-7; tentative D call: TRBD1 (9 bases). This CDR3 has 15 residues. Trimming removed 4 bases from V and 7 bases from J, with 21 bases in between. CDR1 and CDR2 (germline): SGHRS, YFSETQ. DNA of the CDR3: TGCGCCAGCAGCGCGGGGGGACAGGGCAACGAAGAGCAGTACTTC. It codes for CASSAGGQGNEEQYF.

The J gene is TRBJ1-3, the V gene TRBV11-2; possibly TRBD1 for D (5 bases). From germline, CDR1 is SGHAT and CDR2 FQNNGV. There are 14 residues in the CDR3. V shed 4 bases and J shed 7 bases, with 14 bases lying between them. CDR3 DNA sequence: TGTGCCAGCAGCTACAGCAGGGTCTTGAACACCATATATTTT. Translation: CASSYSRVLNTIYF.

This clone appeared a single time. CDR3 sequence reads: CASSQDLASGSREQYF. As DNA, the CDR3 is TGTGCCAGCAGCCAAGATCTGGCTAGCGGGAGTCGCGAGCAGTACTTC. V and J are TRBV4-2 and TRBJ2-7; 10 bases match TRBD2. This CDR3 contains 16 residues. CDR1 LGHNA and CDR2 YNFKEQ come from the germline V gene. Trimming removed 0 bases from V and 6 bases from J; junction bases left unmatched: 8.